Listed below are T cell receptor beta chains from one sample, sequenced in a study of T cells after yellow fever vaccination. A single record per CDR3 protein comes from TCRdb applying MiXCR to the 5' RACE reads. The sample has a few hundred thousand distinct CDR3 sequences, around 20% seen once. Sequencing was performed on PBMCs, taken before the yellow fever booster vaccination. The receptors were gathered from a young man who received the YFV17D yellow fever vaccine. CDR3s include the opening cysteine and the closing phenylalanine or tryptophan. A D gene is named only where the DNA matches it firmly. Size is omitted from some rows. Given values are once, few, many or a class for expanded clones.

>TRBJ2-2|TRBV9|.|few
CASSAQGNTGELFF
TGTGCCAGCAGCGCCCAGGGGAACACCGGGGAGCTGTTTTTT
>TRBJ2-2|TRBV5-5|TRBD2|few
CASILGGRTGELFF
TGTGCCAGCATCTTGGGGGGGAGAACCGGGGAGCTGTTTTTT
>TRBJ2-3|TRBV9|.|few
CASSVDPLSTDTQYF
TGTGCCAGCAGCGTAGACCCGTTGAGCACAGATACGCAGTATTTT
>TRBJ2-7|TRBV5-1|TRBD1|many
CASSRQGPLSEQYF
TGCGCCAGCTCAAGACAGGGTCCGCTCTCCGAGCAGTACTTC
>TRBJ2-5|TRBV20-1|.|.
CSAPRVGLQETQYF
TGCAGTGCTCCGCGGGTGGGTCTCCAAGAGACCCAGTACTTC
>TRBJ2-2|TRBV12-3/TRBV12-4|.|.
CASSLGGVARELFF
TGTGCCAGCAGTTTAGGGGGGGTCGCCAGGGAGCTGTTTTTT
>TRBJ1-6|TRBV5-1|TRBD1|.
CASSLRGHSPLHF
TGCGCCAGCAGCTTGAGGGGGCATTCACCCCTCCACTTT
>TRBJ1-5|TRBV27|.|.
CASSSYRGNNQPQHF
TGTGCCAGCAGTTCATACCGGGGAAATAATCAGCCCCAGCATTTT
>TRBJ1-1|TRBV11-2|TRBD1|.
CASSLSPGLGQGNTEAFF
TGTGCCAGCAGCTTAAGTCCTGGGCTGGGACAGGGGAACACTGAAGCTTTCTTT
>TRBJ1-1|TRBV5-1|.|.
CASTIAGVEITEAFF
TGCGCCAGCACCATCGCAGGGGTTGAGATCACTGAAGCTTTCTTT
>TRBJ2-7|TRBV20-1|TRBD2|.
CSGTGTSIYEQYF
TGCAGTGGGACCGGGACTAGTATATACGAGCAGTACTTC
>TRBJ2-7|TRBV19|TRBD2|.
CASSIFGLGNEQYF
TGTGCCAGTAGTATATTCGGACTAGGCAACGAGCAGTACTTC
>TRBJ1-5|TRBV12-3/TRBV12-4|.|.
CASSFRGPQHF
TGTGCCAGCAGTTTTCGGGGGCCCCAGCATTTT
>TRBJ1-3|TRBV4-2|.|.
CASSPGYSAGNTIYF
TGTGCCAGCAGCCCAGGTTACAGCGCTGGAAACACCATATATTTT
>TRBJ1-5|TRBV20-1|.|few
CSAKSLQTQPQHF
TGCAGTGCTAAGTCGCTGCAGACTCAGCCCCAGCATTTT
>TRBJ2-1|TRBV5-6|TRBD2|many
CASSLSGGSSYNEQFF
TGTGCCAGCAGCTTGAGCGGGGGAAGCTCCTACAATGAGCAGTTCTTC
>TRBJ2-1|TRBV7-2|.|.
CASSSHPRNNEQFF
TGTGCCAGCAGCTCCCACCCCCGTAACAATGAGCAGTTCTTC
>TRBJ1-2|TRBV6-2/TRBV6-3|.|.
CATSESRNLNYGYTF
TGTGCCACCTCAGAATCGCGCAACCTTAACTATGGCTACACCTTC
>TRBJ1-4|TRBV4-2|TRBD1|few
CASSRQGNEKLFF
TGTGCCAGCAGCCGACAGGGGAATGAAAAACTGTTTTTT
>TRBJ2-1|TRBV5-1|TRBD2|.
CASRSPVTSGGKSYNEQFF
TGCGCCAGCCGCTCCCCCGTGACTAGCGGGGGCAAATCCTACAATGAGCAGTTCTTC
>TRBJ1-5|TRBV18|.|many
CASSPSGRYSNQPQHF
TGTGCCAGCTCACCCTCCGGACGGTATAGCAATCAGCCCCAGCATTTT
>TRBJ2-3|TRBV5-1|TRBD2|many
CASRSLAGSTDTQYF
TGCGCCAGCAGGTCGTTAGCGGGGAGCACAGATACGCAGTATTTT
>TRBJ1-2|TRBV24-1|.|.
CATSDHETYGYTF
TGTGCCACCAGTGATCATGAGACATATGGCTACACCTTC
>TRBJ2-3|TRBV3-1|TRBD1|.
CASSQVTQGADTQYF
TGTGCCAGCAGCCAAGTTACTCAGGGGGCAGATACGCAGTATTTT
>TRBJ1-2|TRBV6-2/TRBV6-3|.|few
CASSYSTRGNYGYTF
TGTGCCAGCAGTTACTCGACTCGGGGTAACTATGGCTACACCTTC
>TRBJ2-7|TRBV29-1|.|.
CSFKGHSYEQYF
TGCAGCTTTAAGGGACATTCCTACGAGCAGTACTTC
>TRBJ2-3|TRBV7-9|TRBD2|few
CASSEAGLAADTQYF
TGTGCCAGCAGTGAGGCGGGACTAGCGGCAGATACGCAGTATTTT
>TRBJ2-2|TRBV4-3|TRBD1|.
CASSRAGTGNTGELFF
TGCGCCAGCAGCCGCGCCGGGACAGGGAACACCGGGGAGCTGTTTTTT
>TRBJ1-5|TRBV5-6|TRBD1|few
CASSLDRGVGQPQHF
TGTGCCAGCAGCTTAGACAGGGGGGTTGGGCAGCCCCAGCATTTT
>TRBJ1-2|TRBV4-2|.|.
CASSQVLGEGYGYTF
TGTGCCAGCAGCCAAGTACTAGGGGAGGGGTATGGCTACACCTTC
>TRBJ1-4|TRBV7-9|.|few
CASSFGATNEKLFF
TGTGCCAGCAGCTTCGGAGCAACTAATGAAAAACTGTTTTTT
>TRBJ1-2|TRBV28|.|few
CASSSRGAVIVYGYTF
TGTGCCAGCAGTTCCCGAGGGGCGGTTATAGTTTATGGCTACACCTTC
>TRBJ2-7|TRBV6-5|.|.
CASSYGEWGEQYF
TGTGCCAGCAGTTACGGAGAGTGGGGCGAGCAGTACTTC
>TRBJ1-1|TRBV12-3/TRBV12-4|.|.
CASSTDRGWNTEAFF
TGTGCCAGCAGTACCGACAGAGGGTGGAACACTGAAGCTTTCTTT
>TRBJ2-7|TRBV7-6|TRBD2|.
CASSLAPGRAYEQYF
TGTGCCAGCAGCTTAGCGCCCGGGAGGGCCTACGAGCAGTACTTC
>TRBJ1-2|TRBV29-1|.|.
CSVEPTGRYGYTF
TGCAGCGTTGAACCTACAGGACGGTATGGCTACACCTTC
>TRBJ2-3|TRBV5-1|.|many
CASRENRNTDTQYF
TGCGCCAGCAGGGAGAACAGGAACACAGATACGCAGTATTTT
>TRBJ2-2|TRBV7-6|TRBD2|few
CASSLRTSPLNGELFF
TGTGCCAGCAGCTTAAGGACTAGCCCCCTCAACGGGGAGCTGTTTTTT
>TRBJ1-5|TRBV20-1|.|few
CSPPLQHF
TGCAGCCCGCCGCTCCAGCATTTT
>TRBJ2-3|TRBV6-5|.|few
CASSPTGIDTQYF
TGTGCCAGCAGTCCTACAGGGATAGATACGCAGTATTTT
>TRBJ2-7|TRBV29-1|.|few
CSVVGQLSYEQYF
TGCAGCGTCGTAGGACAGCTATCCTACGAGCAGTACTTC
>TRBJ2-3|TRBV27|TRBD2|.
CASTNLGLAGGTTDTQYF
TGTGCCAGCACAAACCTCGGACTAGCGGGGGGGACTACAGATACGCAGTATTTT
>TRBJ1-5|TRBV19|.|.
CASSGGGSNQPQHF
TGTGCCAGTAGTGGGGGAGGGTCCAATCAGCCCCAGCATTTT
>TRBJ1-2|TRBV10-3|TRBD1|few
CAILGQSVSSYTF
TGTGCCATCCTGGGACAGTCGGTTAGTAGCTACACCTTC
>TRBJ2-2|TRBV12-3/TRBV12-4|.|.
CASSLGAWELFF
TGTGCCAGCAGTTTGGGGGCGTGGGAGCTGTTTTTT
>TRBJ1-1|TRBV5-4|TRBD1|few
CASSFPDRADTEAFF
TGTGCCAGCAGCTTTCCCGACAGGGCGGATACTGAAGCTTTCTTT
>TRBJ2-7|TRBV4-1|TRBD2|once
CASSRVMLAGGVTYEQYF
TGCGCCAGCAGCCGCGTCATGCTAGCGGGAGGCGTCACCTACGAGCAGTACTTC
>TRBJ2-2|TRBV7-6|TRBD2|few
CASGYSGGTGELFF
TGTGCCAGCGGGTATAGCGGGGGGACCGGGGAGCTGTTTTTT
>TRBJ1-6|TRBV7-2|.|few
CASNHMGSPLHF
TGTGCCAGCAACCACATGGGTTCACCCCTCCACTTT
>TRBJ2-1|TRBV5-6|.|.
CASNLHGAGYNEQFF
TGTGCCAGCAATCTACATGGGGCGGGTTACAATGAGCAGTTCTTC
>TRBJ1-5|TRBV28|.|.
CASSLPRHQPQHF
TGTGCCAGCAGTCTACCCAGACATCAGCCCCAGCATTTT
>TRBJ1-1|TRBV29-1|TRBD1|few
CSAYSGTGRTEAFF
TGCAGCGCCTACTCCGGGACAGGGAGAACTGAAGCTTTCTTT
>TRBJ2-3|TRBV7-8|.|.
CASSVGVGPGTDTQYF
TGTGCCAGCAGCGTGGGGGTGGGGCCGGGCACAGATACGCAGTATTTT
>TRBJ2-2|TRBV19|.|few
CASSMMGVWTTGELFF
TGTGCCAGTAGTATGATGGGGGTTTGGACTACCGGGGAGCTGTTTTTT
>TRBJ2-3|TRBV7-2|.|.
CASSFKGYTDTQYF
TGTGCCAGCAGCTTTAAGGGCTACACAGATACGCAGTATTTT